Listed here are 2 T cell receptor beta chains from one sample, sequenced in a study of blood T cell repertoires in COVID-19. The table came from immunoSEQ multiplex PCR; TCRdb's copy has only in-frame clones and leaves some out. The sample holds 70,000 or so clones; approximately 90% are singletons and the top ten take under 6.5%. Sequences were obtained from peripheral blood. All receptors derive from a woman aged 18-30 years with acute or convalescent COVID-19.

This chain uses TRBV7-8 with TRBJ2-7; 8 bases line up with TRBD2. V dropped 1 base and J dropped 1; count of bases not matched to a gene: 9. This CDR3 is built from 17 residues. Germline V gene lookup returns CDR1 SGHVS and CDR2 FQNEAQ. The DNA for the CDR3 is TGTGCCAGCAGCTTAGTGGGTGGCGGGGGGCCTTCCTACGAGCAGTACTTC. This sequence encodes CASSLVGGGGPSYEQYF.

The chain uses TRBV7-9 and TRBJ1-2; TRBD1 aligns across 12 bases. Germline CDR1 and CDR2: SEHNR and FQNEAQ (reference sequence). The CDR3 spans 15 residues. V trimming: 7 bases; J trimming: 3 bases; junction bases outside the gene matches: 6. The CDR3 DNA reads TGTGCCAGCACTGGGACAGGGGGCTCGTACTATGGCTACACCTTC. Its translation: CASTGTGGSYYGYTF.